One sample yielded the 14 T cell receptor beta chains listed below, sequenced in a study of CXCR3-negative and CXCR3-positive naive CD8 T cells. Overall study results and limits: CXCR3-expressing naive cells carried TRB CDR3s more hydrophobic than those of CXCR3-negative naive cells.

Researchers prepared the TRB cDNA libraries using 5' RACE with UMI labels. TCRdb re-called the 5' RACE reads and shows each CDR3 protein once, DNA omitted. The sample features 85,000 to 130,000 distinct CDR3 sequences, with more than 0.3% in its top ten. Their antigens remain unidentified. Source material: naive CXCR3+ CD8+ T cells from blood. Subset denoted: CD45RO-CCR7+CD27+CD95- naive CD8+ T cells expressing CXCR3 (TNR3+). These receptors were collected from a human donor in good health. Some clones in this sample may be carry-over from other donors' samples.

The chain joins TRBV12-3 or TRBV12-4 to TRBJ1-1; without DNA, the TCRdb call of TRBD1 cannot be checked. CDR3 size: 14 residues. The CDR3: CASSPGGLETEAFF.

This rearrangement joins TRBV20-1 to TRBJ2-5; the TRBD2 assignment by TCRdb is unverifiable without DNA. This CDR3 has 15 residues. Germline loops: CDR1 DFQATT, CDR2 SNEGSKA (reference sequence). The CDR3 is CSARKASGDQETQYF.

V usage is TRBV12-3 or TRBV12-4 and J usage is TRBJ2-5. CDR3 length: 14 amino acids. CDR3: CASSFTAYQETQYF.

The CDR3 spells CASSLEGTSGDEQFF. The J gene is TRBJ2-1, the V gene TRBV7-2; with no DNA, the TCRdb D assignment of TRBD1 cannot be verified. The CDR3 extends over 15 amino acids. CDR1 and CDR2 from the germline V gene are SGHTA and FQGNSA.

The rearrangement links TRBV12-3 or TRBV12-4 to TRBJ2-1; TCRdb outputs TRBD2, but without DNA this stays unchecked. This CDR3 has 15 amino acids. The CDR3: CASSPGLAGAGEQFF.

The CDR3 reads CSVTGLAGENEQFF. The gene calls are TRBV29-1 and TRBJ2-1; TCRdb gives TRBD2 as the D gene, but with no DNA this cannot be confirmed. In germline, CDR1 is SQVTM, CDR2 ANQGSEA. This CDR3 is 14 amino acids long.

The chain combines TRBV9 with TRBJ2-3. The germline CDR1 and CDR2 sequences are SGDLS and YYNGEE. This CDR3 spans 14 amino acids. This chain's CDR3 is CASSVAGATDTQYF.

The chain has TRBV24-1 and TRBJ2-3. The CDR3 consists of 11 residues. Germline loops: CDR1 KGHDR, CDR2 SFDVKD. The CDR3: CATMNADTQYF.

The CDR3 is CASSSRSYEQYF. The chain couples TRBV11-2 to TRBJ2-7. The germline V gene has CDR1 SGHAT and CDR2 FQNNGV. The CDR3 sequence is 12 residues long.

CDR3 sequence reads: CASRSADPRTGDNSNQPQHF. The rearrangement uses TRBV12-2 and TRBJ1-5; lacking DNA, the TRBD1 call made by TCRdb goes unchecked. TRBV12-2 is a known pseudogene. This CDR3 contains 20 residues.

The V call is TRBV6-2 or TRBV6-3, the J call TRBJ2-5; the TCRdb D gene call, TRBD2, has no DNA to confirm it. This CDR3 is 16 amino acids long. Germline CDR1 and CDR2: MNHEY and SVGEGT. The CDR3 region is CASSYSAGDFQETQYF.

V is TRBV28 and J is TRBJ2-2; TCRdb names TRBD1, which stays unverified in the absence of DNA. This CDR3 contains 18 residues. Germline V gene sequence: CDR1 MDHEN, CDR2 SYDVKM. CDR3 loop: CASSTGVYPPTNTGELFF.

The J gene is TRBJ2-3, the V gene TRBV6-5; TCRdb proposes TRBD1, but this gene call is untestable without DNA. There are 15 residues in the CDR3. Germline lookup yields CDR1 MNHEY and CDR2 SVGAGI. CDR3 amino acids: CASRPGGPSPDTQYF.

The chain is built from TRBV28 and TRBJ2-6. The germline V gene has CDR1 MDHEN and CDR2 SYDVKM. The CDR3 is 15 amino acids. CDR3 residues: CASSSQFNGANVLTF.